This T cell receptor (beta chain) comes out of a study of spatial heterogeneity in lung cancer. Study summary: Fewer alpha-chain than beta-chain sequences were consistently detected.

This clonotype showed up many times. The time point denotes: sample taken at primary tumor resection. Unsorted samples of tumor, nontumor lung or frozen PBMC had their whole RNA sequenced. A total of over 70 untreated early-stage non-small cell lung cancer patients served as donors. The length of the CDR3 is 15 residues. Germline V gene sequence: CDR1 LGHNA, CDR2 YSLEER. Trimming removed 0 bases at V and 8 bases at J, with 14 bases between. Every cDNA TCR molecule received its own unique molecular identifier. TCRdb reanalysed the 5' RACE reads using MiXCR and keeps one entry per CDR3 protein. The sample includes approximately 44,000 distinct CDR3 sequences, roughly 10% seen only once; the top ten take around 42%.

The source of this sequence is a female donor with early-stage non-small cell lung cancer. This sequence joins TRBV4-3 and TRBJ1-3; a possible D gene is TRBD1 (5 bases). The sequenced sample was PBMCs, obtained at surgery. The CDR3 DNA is TGCGCCAGCAGCCAAGATCGGAGGGGAGGAGACACCATATATTTT. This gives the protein CASSQDRRGGDTIYF.